This T cell receptor beta chain emerged from a study of somatic mutations in cytotoxic T cells in rheumatoid arthritis. The CDR3 loop spans 18 amino acids. Germline values: CDR1 MNHNS, CDR2 SASEGT. V lost 3 bases to trimming and J lost 5 bases; unmatched junction nucleotides: 12. Sequencing was performed with immunoSEQ multiplex PCR; in TCRdb, only in-frame clones are kept and a portion is missing. The sample records 8,000 to 11,000 clones, approximately 85% being singletons. The specimen sequenced was CD8+ T cells sorted from blood. This chain uses TRBV6-1 with TRBJ2-1, with 11 nucleotides matching TRBD2. The origin of this receptor is a woman between 50 and 59 years old in good health. CDR3 coding DNA: TGTGCCAGCAGTGACCTAGCGGGGGGCTCTTCGGGGAACAATGAGCAGTTCTTC. Translation: CASSDLAGGSSGNNEQFF.